Presented here are 18 T cell receptor beta chains from one specimen sequenced in a study of T cell repertoires in cytomegalovirus infection. TCRdb fed the reads into MiXCR, producing one record per CDR3 protein. The table records approximately 990,000 distinct CDR3 sequences, around 30% of them present only once. No cognate antigen is known for these TCRs. The sample in question was cultured CD8+ T cells from PBMCs, obtained from culture after CMV antigen stimulation. These receptors were collected from a human donor in good health (CMV status not recorded). Some clones in this sample may be carry-over from other donors' samples.

The rearrangement uses TRBV27 and TRBJ2-5; D not certain. The CDR3 contains 13 residues. Deletions cut 0 bases from V and 5 bases from J, with 7 bases between. CDR1 is MNHEY, CDR2 SMNVEV, per germline (reference sequence). The CDR3 spells CASSLSRLETQYF. For the CDR3, the DNA is TGTGCCAGCAGTTTATCTCGGCTCGAGACCCAGTACTTC.

This chain connects TRBV7-9 to TRBJ2-7, with TRBD1 as a possible D gene (5 bases). Trimming shortened V by 4 bases and J by 7 bases, and 11 bases separated the two germline ends. The CDR3 spans 12 residues. The germline CDR1 and CDR2 sequences are SEHNR and FQNEAQ (reference sequence). The CDR3 loop reads CASSSQGWEQYV. DNA of the CDR3: TGTGCCAGCAGCTCCCAGGGTTGGGAGCAGTACGTC.

This clonotype was seen a few times. The rearrangement joins TRBV7-9 to TRBJ1-1, with D perhaps TRBD1 (6 bases). CDR1 is SEHNR, CDR2 FQNEAQ, per germline (reference sequence). The V end lost 5 bases, the J end lost 1 base, and 11 bases lay between the germline ends. The CDR3 runs 14 residues. The CDR3 here is CASSTGTKNTEAFF. CDR3 nucleotides: TGTGCCAGCAGCACCGGGACAAAGAACACTGAAGCTTTCTTT.

The chain joins TRBV10-2 to TRBJ2-2, with D hard to call. V lost 8 bases and J lost 9, with 7 bases in between. The CDR3 consists of 10 residues. Looked up from germline, CDR1 is WSHSY and CDR2 is SAAADI. In DNA form, the CDR3 reads TGCGCCAGCTCTGCTCGGGAGCTGTTTTTT. It encodes CASSARELFF.

The genes are TRBV27 and TRBJ2-3, with 11 bases aligning to TRBD2. This CDR3 has 16 amino acids. The V gene's germline CDR1 is MNHEY and CDR2 SMNVEV (reference sequence). After removal of 1 base from V and 5 bases from J, the junction contained 5 bases not matched to a gene. The chain's CDR3 is CASSLFLAGGVDTQYF. The CDR3 nucleotides read TGTGCCAGCAGTTTATTCCTAGCGGGGGGCGTAGATACGCAGTATTTT.

The J gene is TRBJ1-3, the V gene TRBV6-5; TRBD1 matches at 8 bases. CDR1 is MNHEY and CDR2 is SVGAGI in the germline V gene. The CDR3 is 16 amino acids. J gave up 0 bases and V 6 bases, and 7 bases lay outside the gene matches. The CDR3 bases are TGTGCCAGCAGCCGGACAGGGTTCCTCTCTGGAAACACCATATATTTT. Protein sequence: CASSRTGFLSGNTIYF.

The chain carries TRBV7-8 and TRBJ2-7, with 12 bases matching TRBD1. This CDR3 comprises 15 residues. Trimming cost V 1 base and J 6 bases; bases outside gene matches: 4. Germline CDR1 SGHVS, CDR2 FQNEAQ. DNA of the CDR3: TGTGCCAGCAGCTTAGGCAGGGACAGGGGGCGCGAGCAGTACTTC. This codes for CASSLGRDRGREQYF.

This clonotype was counted a single time. The CDR3 nucleotides read TGCAGCGTGGGGGCCACCGGGGAGCTGTTTTTT. Translating gives CSVGATGELFF. The chain links TRBV29-1 to TRBJ2-2, with D perhaps TRBD1 (6 bases). CDR3 length: 11 amino acids. With 6 bases removed from V and 4 bases from J, the gap between germline ends came to 6 bases. CDR1 and CDR2 from the germline V gene are SQVTM and ANQGSEA.

This chain links TRBV7-9 with TRBJ2-3; maybe TRBD2 (6 bases). From germline, CDR1 is SEHNR and CDR2 FQNEAQ (reference sequence). The CDR3 contains 15 residues. Trimming removed 11 bases from V and 1 base from J, with 19 bases in between. The chain's CDR3 is CALRLGGARTDTQYF. CDR3 sequence (DNA): TGTGCCCTCAGGTTAGGCGGGGCCCGCACAGATACGCAGTATTTT. The full variable domain, in which reference TRBV7-9 and TRBJ2-3 provide the parts outside the CDR3, is DTGVSQNPRHKITKRGQNVTFRCDPISEHNRLYWYRQTLGQGPEFLTYFQNEAQLEKSRLLSDRFSAERPKGSFSTLEIQRTEQGDSAMYLCALRLGGARTDTQYFGPGTRLTVL.

This chain joins TRBV12-3 or TRBV12-4 and TRBJ2-1; TRBD2 agrees at 8 bases. V lost 5 bases and J lost 7; bases outside the gene matches: 16. CDR3 length: 17 residues. The CDR3 loop is CASSPPIVGTSNNEQFF. As DNA, the CDR3 is TGTGCCAGCAGTCCCCCCATAGTGGGGACTAGTAATAATGAGCAGTTCTTC.

This rearrangement joins TRBV24-1 to TRBJ2-7, with D possibly called TRBD1 or TRBD2 (5 bases each). CDR3 size: 13 residues. Trimming took 9 bases from V and 3 from J, leaving 14 bases between them. Germline V lookup: CDR1 KGHDR, CDR2 SFDVKD. The CDR3 coding sequence is TGTGCCACCGCCCCAGTTGGGGGCTACGAGCAGTACTTC. Encoded protein: CATAPVGGYEQYF.

This clonotype appeared a few times. This may stem from a read error, because a much larger clone lies one nucleotide away. V is TRBV9 and J is TRBJ2-7, with D possibly matching TRBD2 (6 bases). There are 15 residues in the CDR3. Germline CDR1 is SGDLS and CDR2 is YYNGEE. CDR3 sequence reads: CVSSPRSLGGYEQYF. In nucleotides, the CDR3 is TGTGTCAGCAGCCCTCGCTCCCTCGGGGGCTACGAGCAGTACTTC.

This clonotype was observed a few times. The chain links TRBV15 to TRBJ1-1; perhaps TRBD1 as D (5 bases). The CDR3 contains 15 residues. Trimming left V 0 bases short and J 6 bases short, with 14 bases between. Germline V lookup: CDR1 LNHNV, CDR2 YYDKDF (reference sequence). This chain's CDR3 is CATSRESGIKAEAFF. The CDR3 DNA sequence: TGTGCCACCAGCAGAGAGTCAGGGATAAAGGCTGAAGCTTTCTTT.

V and J are TRBV28 and TRBJ2-3; D call uncertain. From germline, CDR1 is MDHEN and CDR2 SYDVKM. The CDR3 extends over 12 amino acids. V lost 4 bases and J 6 bases, leaving 8 bases between the germline ends. The CDR3 reads CASSWSSDTQYF. The CDR3 DNA reads TGTGCCAGCAGTTGGAGTTCCGATACGCAGTATTTT.

The table lists this clonotype with many counts. The chain recombines TRBV27 with TRBJ2-1; 13 bases are shared with TRBD2. CDR1 and CDR2 (germline): MNHEY, SMNVEV (reference sequence). The V segment lost 5 bases and the J segment 7 bases; nucleotides outside the gene matches: 20. The CDR3 contains 20 residues. The chain's CDR3 is CASSGFGQAQRTSGGNEQFF. As DNA, the CDR3 is TGTGCCAGCAGTGGATTCGGACAGGCGCAGCGGACTAGCGGGGGAAATGAGCAGTTCTTC.

J is TRBJ2-2 and V is TRBV12-3 or TRBV12-4; 7 bases are shared with TRBD1. The CDR3 extends over 15 amino acids. V shed 6 bases, J shed 1 base, and the junction held 5 bases outside the gene matches. The CDR3 nucleotides read TGTGCCAGCAGACACCGGGACAGGAACACCGGGGAGCTGTTTTTT. Its protein product is CASRHRDRNTGELFF.

V usage is TRBV7-6 and J usage is TRBJ2-1; D possibly corresponds to TRBD2 (7 bases). Germline CDR1 is SGHVS and CDR2 is FNYEAQ. The CDR3 contains 16 residues. Trimming cost V 8 bases and J 0 bases, with 17 bases left between them. This CDR3 reads CASGEGGQSSYNEQFF. CDR3 DNA: TGTGCCAGCGGAGAGGGGGGGCAGAGCTCCTACAATGAGCAGTTCTTC.

As for this clonotype: A much larger clone differs from this one at a single base, so this may be a read error. This chain links TRBV7-6 with TRBJ2-3; a weak D match, TRBD2 (7 bases). CDR3 length: 18 amino acids. Germline CDR1 is SGHVS and CDR2 is FNYEAQ. CDR3: CVSIPTLGGLARTDTQYF. The CDR3, as DNA: TGTGTCAGCATCCCCACGCTGGGGGGGCTAGCGCGGACAGATACGCAGTATTTT.